The clone carrying this T cell receptor beta chain was observed at least ten times. This entry is derived from a study of shared clonotypes between healthy human individuals. Clones were read by immunoSEQ multiplex PCR, and TCRdb kept only the in-frame ones, dropping some. The sample records more than 450,000 clones, 60% to 85% being singletons. Donors comprised healthy HIV-negative adults lacking recent acute infections or vaccinations. The length of the CDR3 is 13 residues. The V and J ends lost 4 bases and 5 bases respectively, with 9 bases between them. Germline values: CDR1 SEHNR, CDR2 FQNEAQ (reference sequence).

The sequenced sample was PBMCs. The rearrangement joins TRBV7-9 to TRBJ2-1, with D possibly matching TRBD1 (6 bases). This sequence was found in a woman aged 40 to 49 in good health. Some clones in this sample may be carry-over from other donors' samples. CDR3 region: CASSSGQNNEQFF. In DNA form, the CDR3 reads TGTGCCAGCAGCTCCGGACAGAACAATGAGCAGTTCTTC.